This T cell receptor (beta chain) was profiled in a study of T cell responses to AZD1222 COVID-19 vaccine. This CDR3 is built from 13 residues. Looked up from germline, CDR1 is SGDLS and CDR2 is YYNGEE. Trimming shortened V by 1 base and J by 2 bases, and 4 bases separated the two germline ends. A word on this clone: Its antigen remains unknown.

Profiling relied on immunoSEQ multiplex PCR, and the TCRdb table lists in-frame clones only, not all of them. The sample yields some 150,000 clones, 90% seen once. Overall study findings and caveats: Clonal diversity may have been underestimated, and the donors were mostly white British, with more females than males. At study baseline, merely over 5 AZD1222 recipients were seropositive. Nearly half of spike-specific TCRs reportedly target unmutated variant regions. The CD4 TCRs associated with vaccination extended across spike and predominated at 160-218 and 743-854.

This sequence joins TRBV9 and TRBJ1-3, with D hard to call. The TCR was taken from an adult who received the AZD1222 COVID-19 vaccine. This specimen consisted of peripheral blood, obtained 28 days after the second AZD1222 dose. DNA for the CDR3: TGTGCCAGCAGCGTATTGACTGGAAACACCATATATTTT. Its protein product is CASSVLTGNTIYF.